This T cell receptor (beta chain) was recorded in a study of beta chain features in type 1 diabetes. V shed 5 bases and J shed 4 bases, with 12 bases lying between them. Per the germline V gene, CDR1 is SNHLY and CDR2 is FYNNEI. This CDR3 is built from 14 residues. Findings and limits, study-wide: Type 1 diabetes patients had VDJ junctions that carried fewer insertions and more deletions.

This clone has a handful of counts. As yet, its antigen is unknown. The sample carries other DNA sequences with the same CDR3. The whole isolated RNA underwent reverse transcription, so sequencing captured expressed TCRB transcripts. The protocol was immunoSEQ multiplex PCR, while the TCRdb copy is restricted to in-frame clones and leaves out a portion. Here the sample spans 300,000 to 450,000 clones, around a fifth being singletons. The sample comprised naive CD4+ T cells from blood. This chain uses TRBV2 with TRBJ1-5; TRBD1 is a possible D gene (5 bases). This receptor was taken from a woman younger than 30 in good health. CDR3 coding DNA: TGTGCCAGCAGTCCCGGCGGGGGGAATCAGCCCCAGCATTTT. It specifies CASSPGGGNQPQHF. Complete variable domain (other parts from reference TRBV2 and TRBJ1-5): EPEVTQTPSHQVTQMGQEVILRCVPISNHLYFYWYRQILGQKVEFLVSFYNNEISEKSEIFDDQFSVERPDGSNFTLKIRSTKLEDSAMYFCASSPGGGNQPQHFGDGTRLSIL.